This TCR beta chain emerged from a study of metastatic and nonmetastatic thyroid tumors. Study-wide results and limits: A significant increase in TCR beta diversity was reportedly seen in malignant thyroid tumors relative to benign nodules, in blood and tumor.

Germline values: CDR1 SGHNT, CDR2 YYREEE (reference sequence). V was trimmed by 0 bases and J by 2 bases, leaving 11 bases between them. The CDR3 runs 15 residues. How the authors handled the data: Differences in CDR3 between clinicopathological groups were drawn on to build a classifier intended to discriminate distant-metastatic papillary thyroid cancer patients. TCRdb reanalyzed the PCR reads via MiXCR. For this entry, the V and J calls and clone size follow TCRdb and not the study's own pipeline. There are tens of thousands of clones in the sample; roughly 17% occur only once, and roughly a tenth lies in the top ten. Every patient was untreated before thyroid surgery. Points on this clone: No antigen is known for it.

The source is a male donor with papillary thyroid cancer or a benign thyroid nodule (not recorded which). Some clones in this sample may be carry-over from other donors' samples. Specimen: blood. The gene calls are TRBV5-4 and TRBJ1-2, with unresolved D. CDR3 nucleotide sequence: TGTGCCAGCAGCTTGGTAGGAGGGTACAACTATGGCTACACCTTC. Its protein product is CASSLVGGYNYGYTF.